A selection of T cell receptor beta chains follows, all from one sample in a study. TCRdb used MiXCR to reprocess the RT-PCR reads, holding one entry per CDR3 protein. The profile covers about 680,000 distinct CDR3 sequences, with 13% to 15% appearing a single time and 3.6% taken by the ten largest. The sample consisted of memory CD4+ T cells from blood. These receptor sequences come from a female donor in good health, serving as a healthy control. CDR3s leave out the opening cysteine and the closing phenylalanine or tryptophan. Each record gives: V gene, CDR3 protein.

>TRBV15
ATSRGLNNEQF
>TRBV20-1
SEEGGQGIYGYT
>TRBV19
ASARGGGGNQPQH
>TRBV3-1
ASSQGTTTAYNEQF
>TRBV12-5
ASGLGQAYYNEQF
>TRBV7-2
ASSSTGLGVLF
>TRBV7-7
ASSLGAGGTTETQY
>TRBV30
AWSVGTGEYEQY
>TRBV5-4
ASSLRTVGDEQF
>TRBV6-5
ASSYGGTGGSPLH
>TRBV10-3
ATRDLTDTQY
>TRBV5-1
ASSGGAAQY
>TRBV9
ASSGGQGAMKDYGYT
>TRBV18
ASSPRRAEGKETQY
>TRBV20-1
SARRQGATDTYEQY
>TRBV11-1
ASSPGWGGEQF
>TRBV3-1
ASSYGLAGVSEQY
>TRBV12-3/TRBV12-4
ASSSGYQETQY
>TRBV3-1
ASSQDTGGHTDTQY
>TRBV7-8
ASSFELLTDTQY